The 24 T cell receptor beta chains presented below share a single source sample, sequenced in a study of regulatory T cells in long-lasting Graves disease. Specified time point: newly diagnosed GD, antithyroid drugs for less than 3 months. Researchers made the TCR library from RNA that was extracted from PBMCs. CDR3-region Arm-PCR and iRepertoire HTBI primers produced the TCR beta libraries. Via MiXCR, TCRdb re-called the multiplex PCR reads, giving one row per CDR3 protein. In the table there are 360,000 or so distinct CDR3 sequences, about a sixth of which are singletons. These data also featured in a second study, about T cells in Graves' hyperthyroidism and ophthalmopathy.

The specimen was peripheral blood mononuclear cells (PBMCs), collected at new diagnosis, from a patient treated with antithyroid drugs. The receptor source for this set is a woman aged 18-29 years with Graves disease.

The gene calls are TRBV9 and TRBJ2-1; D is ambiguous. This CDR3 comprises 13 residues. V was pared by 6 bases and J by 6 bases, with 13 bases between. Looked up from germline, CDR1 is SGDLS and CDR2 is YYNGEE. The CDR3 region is CASTLHPSNEQFF. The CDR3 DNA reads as TGTGCCAGCACCCTTCACCCTTCCAATGAGCAGTTCTTC.

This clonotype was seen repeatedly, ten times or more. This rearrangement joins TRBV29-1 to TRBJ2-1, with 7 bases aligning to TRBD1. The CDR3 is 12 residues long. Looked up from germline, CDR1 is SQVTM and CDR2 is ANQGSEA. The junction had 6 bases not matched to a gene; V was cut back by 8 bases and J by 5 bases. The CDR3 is CSPRDSNNEQFF. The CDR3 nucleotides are TGCAGCCCCCGGGACAGTAACAATGAGCAGTTCTTC.

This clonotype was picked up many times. The CDR3 sequence is CASSLIGTGVYNEQFF. Here the CDR3 DNA reads TGTGCCAGCAGCTTAATTGGGACGGGGGTTTACAATGAGCAGTTCTTC. The rearrangement links TRBV7-8 to TRBJ2-1; D may be TRBD2 (6 bases). Germline CDR1 reads SGHVS; CDR2 reads FQNEAQ. The length of the CDR3 is 16 residues. Trimming took 2 bases from V and 4 from J, leaving 15 bases between them.

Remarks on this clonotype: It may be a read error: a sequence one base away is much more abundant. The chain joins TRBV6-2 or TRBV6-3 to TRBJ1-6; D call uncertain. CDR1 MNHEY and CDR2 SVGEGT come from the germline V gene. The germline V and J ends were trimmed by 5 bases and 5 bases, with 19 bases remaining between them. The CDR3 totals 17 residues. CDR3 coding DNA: TGTGCCAGCAGTGAGAGGGAGGCCTCGAGGGATAATTCACCCCTCCACTTT. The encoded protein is CASSEREASRDNSPLHF.

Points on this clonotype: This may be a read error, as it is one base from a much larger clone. The DNA for the CDR3 is TGTGCCAGCGTGGGGACACTGGCGAATGGCTACACCTTC. It encodes CASVGTLANGYTF. The chain has TRBV12-3 or TRBV12-4 and TRBJ1-2; D perhaps matches TRBD1 (6 bases). Trimming shortened V by 8 bases and J by 6 bases, and 16 bases separated the two germline ends. This CDR3 comprises 13 residues.

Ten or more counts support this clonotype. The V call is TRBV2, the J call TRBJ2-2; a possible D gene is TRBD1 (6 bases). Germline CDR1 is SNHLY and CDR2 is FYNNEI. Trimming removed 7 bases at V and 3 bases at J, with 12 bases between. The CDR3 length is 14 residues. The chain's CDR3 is CASNTGWDTGELFF. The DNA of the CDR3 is TGTGCCAGCAATACAGGGTGGGACACCGGGGAGCTGTTTTTT.

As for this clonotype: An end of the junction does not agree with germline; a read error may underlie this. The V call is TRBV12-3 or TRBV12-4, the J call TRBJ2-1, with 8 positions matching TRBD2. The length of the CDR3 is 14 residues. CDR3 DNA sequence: TGTGCCAGCAGATGGACTAGCAGCTACAATGGGCAGTTCTTC. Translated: CASRWTSSYNGQFF.

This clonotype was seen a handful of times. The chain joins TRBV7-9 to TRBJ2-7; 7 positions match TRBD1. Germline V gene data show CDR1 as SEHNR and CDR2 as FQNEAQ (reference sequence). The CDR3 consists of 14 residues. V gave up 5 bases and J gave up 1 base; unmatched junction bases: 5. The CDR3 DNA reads TGTGCCAGCAGCGTCCGGGACAGATCCTACGAGCAGTACTTC. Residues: CASSVRDRSYEQYF.

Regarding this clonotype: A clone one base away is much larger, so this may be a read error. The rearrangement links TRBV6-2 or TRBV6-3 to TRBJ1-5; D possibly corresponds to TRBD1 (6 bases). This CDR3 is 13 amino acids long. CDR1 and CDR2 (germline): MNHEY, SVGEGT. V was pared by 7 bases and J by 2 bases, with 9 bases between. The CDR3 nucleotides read TGTGCCAGCAACCGACAGGGCAATCAGCCCCAGCATTTT. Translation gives CASNRQGNQPQHF.

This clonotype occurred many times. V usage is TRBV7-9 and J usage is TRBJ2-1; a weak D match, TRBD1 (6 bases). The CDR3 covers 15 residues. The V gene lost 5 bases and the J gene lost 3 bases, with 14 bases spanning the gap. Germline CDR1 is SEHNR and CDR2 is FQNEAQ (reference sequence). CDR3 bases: TGTGCCAGCAGCCCACAGGGAAACTTCTACAATGAGCAGTTCTTC. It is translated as CASSPQGNFYNEQFF.

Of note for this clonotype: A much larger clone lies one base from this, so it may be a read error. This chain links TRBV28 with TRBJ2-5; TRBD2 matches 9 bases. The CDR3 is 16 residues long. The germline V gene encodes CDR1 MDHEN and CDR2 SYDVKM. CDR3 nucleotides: TGTGCCGGCAGTTTAGGCCGCGGGGGGGCCATCGAGACCCAGTACTTC. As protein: CAGSLGRGGAIETQYF. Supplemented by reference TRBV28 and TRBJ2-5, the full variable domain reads DVKVTQSSRYLVKRTGEKVFLECVQDMDHENMFWYRQDPGLGLRLIYFSYDVKMKEKGDIPEGYSVSREKKERFSLILESASTNQTSMYLCAGSLGRGGAIETQYFGPGTRLLVL.

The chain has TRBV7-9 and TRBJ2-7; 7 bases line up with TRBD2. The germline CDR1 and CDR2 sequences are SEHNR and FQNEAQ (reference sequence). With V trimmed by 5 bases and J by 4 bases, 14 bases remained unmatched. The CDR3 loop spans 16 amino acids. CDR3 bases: TGTGCCAGCAGCCCCGGGGCAAGCGGGAATCCGTACGAGCAGTACTTC. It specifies CASSPGASGNPYEQYF.

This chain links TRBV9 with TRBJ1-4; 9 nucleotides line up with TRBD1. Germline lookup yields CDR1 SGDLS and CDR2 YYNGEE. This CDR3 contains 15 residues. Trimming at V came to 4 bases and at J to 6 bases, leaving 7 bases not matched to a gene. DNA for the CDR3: TGTGCCAGCAGCACTACAGGGGGCGGTTATGAAAAACTGTTTTTT. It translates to CASSTTGGGYEKLFF. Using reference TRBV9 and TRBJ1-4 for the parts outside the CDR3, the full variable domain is DSGVTQTPKHLITATGQRVTLRCSPRSGDLSVYWYQQSLDQGLQFLIQYYNGEERAKGNILERFSAQQFPDLHSELNLSSLELGDSALYFCASSTTGGGYEKLFFGSGTQLSVL.

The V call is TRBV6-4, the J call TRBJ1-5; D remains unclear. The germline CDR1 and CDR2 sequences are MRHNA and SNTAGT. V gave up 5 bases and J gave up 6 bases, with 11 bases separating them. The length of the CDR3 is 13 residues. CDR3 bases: TGTGCCAGCAGTTACTGGGAAGGTCAGCCCCAGCATTTT. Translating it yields CASSYWEGQPQHF.

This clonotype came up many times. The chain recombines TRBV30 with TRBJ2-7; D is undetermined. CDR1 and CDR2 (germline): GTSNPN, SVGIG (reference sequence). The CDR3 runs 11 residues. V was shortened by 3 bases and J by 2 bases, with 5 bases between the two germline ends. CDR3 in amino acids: CAWREAYEQYF. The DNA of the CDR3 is TGTGCCTGGAGAGAGGCCTACGAGCAGTACTTC.

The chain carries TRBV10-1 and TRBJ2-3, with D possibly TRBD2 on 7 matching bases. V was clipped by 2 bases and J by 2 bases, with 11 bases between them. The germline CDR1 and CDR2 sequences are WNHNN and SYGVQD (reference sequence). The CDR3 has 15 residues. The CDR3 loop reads CASSERGGPTDTQYF. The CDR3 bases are TGCGCCAGCAGTGAGAGGGGGGGGCCCACAGATACGCAGTATTTT.

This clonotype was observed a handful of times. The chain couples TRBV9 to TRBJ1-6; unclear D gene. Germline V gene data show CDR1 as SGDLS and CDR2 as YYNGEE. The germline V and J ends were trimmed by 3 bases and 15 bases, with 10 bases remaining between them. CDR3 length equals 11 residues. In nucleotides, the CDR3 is TGTGCCAGCAGCGAAGGTCGTGTCCTCCACTTT. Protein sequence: CASSEGRVLHF.

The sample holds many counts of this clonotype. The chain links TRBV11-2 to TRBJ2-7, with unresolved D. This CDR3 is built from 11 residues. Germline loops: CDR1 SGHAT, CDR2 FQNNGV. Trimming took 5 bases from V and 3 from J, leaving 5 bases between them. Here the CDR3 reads CASSNLYEQYF. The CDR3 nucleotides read TGTGCCAGCAGCAACCTCTACGAGCAGTACTTC.

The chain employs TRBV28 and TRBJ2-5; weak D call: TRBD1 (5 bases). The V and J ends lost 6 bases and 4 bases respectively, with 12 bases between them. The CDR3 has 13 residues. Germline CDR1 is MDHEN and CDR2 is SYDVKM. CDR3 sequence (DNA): TGTGCCAGCAGAAAAGGGGCGATAGAGACCCAGTACTTC. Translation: CASRKGAIETQYF.

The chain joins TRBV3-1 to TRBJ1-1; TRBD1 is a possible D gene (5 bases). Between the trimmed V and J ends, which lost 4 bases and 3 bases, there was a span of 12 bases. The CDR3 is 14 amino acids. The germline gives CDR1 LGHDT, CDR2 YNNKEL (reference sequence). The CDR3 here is CASSRGGGDTEAFF. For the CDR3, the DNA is TGTGCCAGCAGCCGAGGTGGGGGGGACACTGAAGCTTTCTTT.

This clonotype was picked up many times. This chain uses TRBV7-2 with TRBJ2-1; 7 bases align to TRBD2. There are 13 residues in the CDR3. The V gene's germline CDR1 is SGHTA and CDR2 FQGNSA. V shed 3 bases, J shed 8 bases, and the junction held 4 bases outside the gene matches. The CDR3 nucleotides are TGTGCCAGCAGCTTCAGACTAGCCGATGAGCAGTTCTTC. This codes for CASSFRLADEQFF.

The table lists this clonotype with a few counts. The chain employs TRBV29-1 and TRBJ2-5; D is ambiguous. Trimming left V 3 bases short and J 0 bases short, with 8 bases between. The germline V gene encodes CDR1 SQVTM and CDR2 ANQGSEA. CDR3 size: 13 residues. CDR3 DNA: TGCAGCGTTGATTGGCAGAACCAAGAGACCCAGTACTTC. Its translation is CSVDWQNQETQYF.

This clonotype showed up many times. DNA for the CDR3: TGTGCCAGCAGGGACAGCTCCTACAATGAGCAGTTCTTC. As protein: CASRDSSYNEQFF. The chain combines TRBV2 with TRBJ2-1; possibly TRBD1 for D (6 bases). From germline, CDR1 is SNHLY and CDR2 FYNNEI. This CDR3 is 13 amino acids long. Trimming removed 6 bases from V and 0 bases from J, with 6 bases in between.

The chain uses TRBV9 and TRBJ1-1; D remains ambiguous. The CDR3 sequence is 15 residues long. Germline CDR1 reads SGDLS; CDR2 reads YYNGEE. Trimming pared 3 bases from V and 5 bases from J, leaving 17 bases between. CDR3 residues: CASSARTTTGTEAFF. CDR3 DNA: TGTGCCAGCAGCGCGAGGACTACGACCGGGACTGAAGCTTTCTTT. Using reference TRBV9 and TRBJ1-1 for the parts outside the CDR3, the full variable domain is DSGVTQTPKHLITATGQRVTLRCSPRSGDLSVYWYQQSLDQGLQFLIQYYNGEERAKGNILERFSAQQFPDLHSELNLSSLELGDSALYFCASSARTTTGTEAFFGQGTRLTVV.